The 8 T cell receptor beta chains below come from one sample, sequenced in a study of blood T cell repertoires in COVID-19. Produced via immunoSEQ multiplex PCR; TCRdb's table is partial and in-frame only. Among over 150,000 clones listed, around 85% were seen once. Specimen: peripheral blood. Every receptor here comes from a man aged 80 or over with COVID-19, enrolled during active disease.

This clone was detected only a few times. CDR3 residues: CASSSSVPPEQYF. CDR3 in DNA: TGCGCCAGCAGCTCGTCAGTACCCCCCGAGCAGTACTTC. The chain uses TRBV5-1 and TRBJ2-7; no definite D call. The CDR3 contains 13 residues. In germline, CDR1 is SGHRS, CDR2 YFSETQ. V dropped 3 bases and J dropped 6 bases, with 13 bases sitting between them. Drawing the rest from reference TRBV5-1 and TRBJ2-7, the complete variable domain is KAGVTQTPRYLIKTRGQQVTLSCSPISGHRSVSWYQQTPGQGLQFLFEYFSETQRNKGNFPGRFSGRQFSNSRSEMNVSTLELGDSALYLCASSSSVPPEQYFGPGTRLTVT.

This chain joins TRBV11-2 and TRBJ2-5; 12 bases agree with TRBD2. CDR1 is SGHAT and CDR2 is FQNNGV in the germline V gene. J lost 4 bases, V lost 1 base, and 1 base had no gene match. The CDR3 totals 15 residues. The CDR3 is CASSLVGLAGETQYF. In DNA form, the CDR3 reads TGTGCCAGCAGCTTAGTGGGACTAGCGGGAGAGACCCAGTACTTC.

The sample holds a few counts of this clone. The CDR3 coding sequence is TGTGCCAGCAGCTTAGGGGGGGATGGCTACACCTTC. Its protein is CASSLGGDGYTF. The rearrangement uses TRBV7-9 and TRBJ1-2, with D maybe TRBD1 (5 bases). The CDR3 is 12 amino acids. CDR1 SEHNR and CDR2 FQNEAQ come from the germline V gene (reference sequence). Trimming removed 1 base at V and 6 bases at J, with 6 bases between.

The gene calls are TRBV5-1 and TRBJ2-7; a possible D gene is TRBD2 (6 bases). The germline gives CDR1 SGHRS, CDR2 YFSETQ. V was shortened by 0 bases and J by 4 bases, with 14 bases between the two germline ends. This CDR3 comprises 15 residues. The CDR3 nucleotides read TGCGCCAGCAGCTTGGCGGCGGGGACGTATTACGAGCAGTACTTC. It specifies CASSLAAGTYYEQYF.

Here the CDR3 DNA reads TGTGCCAGCGGCCCCGCCGGGACAGAAATCTCTGGGGCCAACGTCCTGACTTTC. Its protein is CASGPAGTEISGANVLTF. V is TRBV3-1 (or the pseudogene TRBV3-2) and J is TRBJ2-6; 7 bases line up with TRBD1. The germline V gene encodes CDR1 LGHDT and CDR2 YNNKEL (reference sequence). The V segment lost 8 bases and the J segment 0 bases; nucleotides outside the gene matches: 13. This CDR3 region has 18 residues.

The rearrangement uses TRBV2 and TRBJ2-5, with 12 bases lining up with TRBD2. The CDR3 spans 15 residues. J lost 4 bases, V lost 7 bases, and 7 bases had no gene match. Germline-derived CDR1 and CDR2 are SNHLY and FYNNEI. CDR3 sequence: CASIPLAGGGETQYF. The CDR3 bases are TGTGCCAGCATCCCACTAGCGGGGGGTGGAGAGACCCAGTACTTC.

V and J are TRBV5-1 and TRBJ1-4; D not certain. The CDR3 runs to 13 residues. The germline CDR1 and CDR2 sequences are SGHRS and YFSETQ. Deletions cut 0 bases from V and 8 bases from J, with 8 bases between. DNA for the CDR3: TGCGCCAGCAGCTTGGTTAGTGCGGAAAAACTGTTTTTT. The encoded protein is CASSLVSAEKLFF.

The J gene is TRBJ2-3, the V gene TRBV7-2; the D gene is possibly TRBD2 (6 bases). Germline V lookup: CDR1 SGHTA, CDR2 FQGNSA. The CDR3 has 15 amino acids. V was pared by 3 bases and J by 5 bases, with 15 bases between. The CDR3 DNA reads TGTGCCAGCAGCTTTTGGACTAACGGGGTAGATACGCAGTATTTT. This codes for CASSFWTNGVDTQYF.